This is a list of T cell receptor beta chains from one sample in a study of blood T cell repertoires in COVID-19. Profiling relied on immunoSEQ multiplex PCR, and the TCRdb table lists in-frame clones only, not all of them. The sample lists roughly 250,000 clones; 86% were seen once. The sample was peripheral blood. These receptors were obtained from a woman aged 25 to 39 with COVID-19, enrolled during active disease. Both conserved end residues are part of each CDR3. Each record gives: J gene, V gene, CDR3 protein.

TRBJ1-3 | TRBV7-6 | CASSSPTENSGNTIYF
TRBJ1-5 | TRBV19 | CASSATGSQPQHF
TRBJ2-2 | TRBV9 | CASSARQGNTGELFF
TRBJ2-4 | TRBV13 | CASSATGLSTKNIQYF
TRBJ2-1 | TRBV6-5 | CATPLGNEQFF
TRBJ1-2 | TRBV10-3 | CAISDSGGDGGYTF
TRBJ2-1 | TRBV20-1 | CSAPAGRLQFF
TRBJ2-1 | TRBV2 | CASSSVAGGPNEQFF
TRBJ2-7 | TRBV6-2/TRBV6-3 | CASSYSTTGTYEQYF
TRBJ2-7 | TRBV28 | CASSILGTGLSYEQYF
TRBJ2-3 | TRBV27 | CASSFIAGADTQYF
TRBJ2-2 | TRBV19 | CASSNLRGNTGELFF
TRBJ1-2 | TRBV29-1 | CSVGGQGTGYTF
TRBJ2-1 | TRBV6-4 | CASSDAASGGYNEQFF
TRBJ1-3 | TRBV7-6 | CASSSGGNTIYF
TRBJ2-7 | TRBV7-8 | CASSSRPGQGIYEQYF
TRBJ2-7 | TRBV5-1 | CASSLRGYEQYF
TRBJ2-5 | TRBV7-7 | CASSYGIFRTQETQYF
TRBJ2-1 | TRBV18 | CASSPSGMDNEQFF
TRBJ1-4 | TRBV18 | CASSPPPLGGSEKLFF
TRBJ2-5 | TRBV2 | CASSDTGGRSQYF
TRBJ2-5 | TRBV7-2 | CASHRGEGGPRETQYF
TRBJ2-6 | TRBV4-1 | CASSQPSGSGANVLTF
TRBJ1-1 | TRBV10-1 | CASSEGRGRNTEAFF
TRBJ1-1 | TRBV27 | CASSLQGAPNTEAFF
TRBJ2-1 | TRBV19 | CASSDRLSYNEQFF
TRBJ2-3 | TRBV13 | CASSTPDGNTDTQYF
TRBJ2-7 | TRBV9 | CASSAGGNEQYF
TRBJ2-3 | TRBV4-1 | CASSPDSALSTDTQYF
TRBJ1-2 | TRBV27 | CASSFRGQGWDYGYTF
TRBJ1-1 | TRBV5-5 | CASSWDSMRAFF
TRBJ1-2 | TRBV27 | CASSFPGGGGYTF
TRBJ2-7 | TRBV15 | CATSSHGSEKQYF
TRBJ2-7 | TRBV5-1 | CASSLGPGQGAGEQYF
TRBJ1-1 | TRBV7-9 | CASSTPGVQAFF
TRBJ2-1 | TRBV3-1/TRBV3-2 | CASSQRQLAGVTNEQFF